These T cell receptor beta chains were read from a single sample in a study of CD8 T cells in ankylosing spondylitis. Each CDR3 protein is one row after TCRdb ran MiXCR on the 5' RACE reads. This sample has about 130,000 distinct CDR3 sequences; about an eighth occur once, and the top ten carry about 4%. Specimen: blood, either unsorted or a sorted T cell fraction (not recorded which). The source is a female donor with ankylosing spondylitis or in good health (not recorded which). The CDR3 runs from the conserved cysteine through the conserved F or W.

CDR3aa: CASSFRPLAEYTNEQFF
v_gene: TRBV7-8
j_gene: TRBJ2-1

CDR3aa: CASSTTGITYEQYF
v_gene: TRBV5-1
j_gene: TRBJ2-7

CDR3aa: CASSQGLVLRDTQYF
v_gene: TRBV4-1
j_gene: TRBJ2-3

CDR3aa: CASSDKASVWPDTQYF
v_gene: TRBV7-2
j_gene: TRBJ2-3

CDR3aa: CASSKTGDEQYF
v_gene: TRBV7-9
j_gene: TRBJ2-7

CDR3aa: CASSESWGSGANVLTF
v_gene: TRBV25-1
j_gene: TRBJ2-6

CDR3aa: CASSQRQIYNSPLHF
v_gene: TRBV7-2
j_gene: TRBJ1-6

CDR3aa: CASSLTRGALGPDTQYF
v_gene: TRBV5-1
j_gene: TRBJ2-3

CDR3aa: CASSWDIEQPQHF
v_gene: TRBV12-3/TRBV12-4
j_gene: TRBJ1-5

CDR3aa: CASSTGLLNTGELFF
v_gene: TRBV5-1
j_gene: TRBJ2-2

CDR3aa: CSAVYPSSEETQYF
v_gene: TRBV20-1
j_gene: TRBJ2-5

CDR3aa: CASSSAGTVNTEAFF
v_gene: TRBV7-2
j_gene: TRBJ1-1

CDR3aa: CASSATGVNTEAFF
v_gene: TRBV9
j_gene: TRBJ1-1

CDR3aa: CASSLRVRDTQYF
v_gene: TRBV13
j_gene: TRBJ2-3

CDR3aa: CASSQPQGYEQYF
v_gene: TRBV14
j_gene: TRBJ2-7

CDR3aa: CASSLDLLFDTEAFF
v_gene: TRBV7-6
j_gene: TRBJ1-1

CDR3aa: CATRTEKQETQYF
v_gene: TRBV10-3
j_gene: TRBJ2-5

CDR3aa: CASSFLGLVLDTGELFF
v_gene: TRBV12-3/TRBV12-4
j_gene: TRBJ2-2

CDR3aa: CASSQKGQGSEQYF
v_gene: TRBV3-1
j_gene: TRBJ2-7

CDR3aa: CASTPDTPSTDTQYF
v_gene: TRBV28
j_gene: TRBJ2-3

CDR3aa: CAWTVNSPLHF
v_gene: TRBV30
j_gene: TRBJ1-6

CDR3aa: CSARPKGGLGRNEKLFF
v_gene: TRBV20-1
j_gene: TRBJ1-4

CDR3aa: CSASPSRHANYGYTF
v_gene: TRBV20-1
j_gene: TRBJ1-2

CDR3aa: CASSTLRLDASTGELFF
v_gene: TRBV28
j_gene: TRBJ2-2

CDR3aa: CASSLSTYTEAFF
v_gene: TRBV5-5
j_gene: TRBJ1-1

CDR3aa: CATSGPYLASGLDTQYF
v_gene: TRBV15
j_gene: TRBJ2-3

CDR3aa: CASSTTKGTDTQYF
v_gene: TRBV12-3/TRBV12-4
j_gene: TRBJ2-3

CDR3aa: CASSLDFDEQFF
v_gene: TRBV7-8
j_gene: TRBJ2-1

CDR3aa: CASRTGTGLGEQYF
v_gene: TRBV27
j_gene: TRBJ2-7

CDR3aa: CASSSRVPYEQYF
v_gene: TRBV27
j_gene: TRBJ2-7

CDR3aa: CASADVGTGITDTQYF
v_gene: TRBV2
j_gene: TRBJ2-3

CDR3aa: CASSLLGNEGWTQYF
v_gene: TRBV11-2
j_gene: TRBJ2-5

CDR3aa: CASSLRTGRDEQFF
v_gene: TRBV5-1
j_gene: TRBJ2-1

CDR3aa: CASSLERFSGANVLTF
v_gene: TRBV27
j_gene: TRBJ2-6

CDR3aa: CASSASGTSGRISYEQYF
v_gene: TRBV27
j_gene: TRBJ2-7

CDR3aa: CATSDSWDRVGTGELFF
v_gene: TRBV24-1
j_gene: TRBJ2-2

CDR3aa: CASSLTTSGGNNEQFF
v_gene: TRBV18
j_gene: TRBJ2-1

CDR3aa: CATCQATGLRGANVLTF
v_gene: TRBV3-1
j_gene: TRBJ2-6

CDR3aa: CASSSRTGDQPQHF
v_gene: TRBV7-2
j_gene: TRBJ1-5